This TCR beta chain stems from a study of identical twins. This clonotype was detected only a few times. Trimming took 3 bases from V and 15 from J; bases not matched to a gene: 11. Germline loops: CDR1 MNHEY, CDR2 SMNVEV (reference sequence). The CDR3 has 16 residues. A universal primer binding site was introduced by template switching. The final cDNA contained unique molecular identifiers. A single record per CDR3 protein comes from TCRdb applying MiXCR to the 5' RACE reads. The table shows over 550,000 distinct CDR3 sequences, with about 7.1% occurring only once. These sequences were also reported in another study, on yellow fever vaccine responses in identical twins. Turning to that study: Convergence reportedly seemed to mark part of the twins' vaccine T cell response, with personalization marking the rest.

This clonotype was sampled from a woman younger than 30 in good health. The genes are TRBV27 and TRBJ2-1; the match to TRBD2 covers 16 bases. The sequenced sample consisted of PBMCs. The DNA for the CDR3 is TGTGCCAGCAGTTTCCGGGGGGGACTAGCGGGAGGGCCTGTGTTCTTC. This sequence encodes CASSFRGGLAGGPVFF.